Listed here are 9 T cell receptor beta chains from one sample, sequenced in a study of blood T cell repertoires in COVID-19. Generated by immunoSEQ multiplex PCR, the TCRdb table keeps only in-frame clones and is missing some. The table lists about 130,000 clones, approximately 84% of them singletons. Sample: peripheral blood. Receptor source: a human donor in a cohort sampled during active COVID-19.

Notes on this clone: In the same sample, other DNA sequences code for this CDR3. The chain employs TRBV5-1 and TRBJ2-7, with TRBD1 identical over 10 bases. CDR3 length: 14 amino acids. Germline lookup yields CDR1 SGHRS and CDR2 YFSETQ. Trimming took 4 bases from V and 4 from J; bases not matched to a gene: 5. CDR3 loop: CASSHGQGVYEQYF. In DNA form, the CDR3 reads TGCGCCAGCAGCCACGGACAGGGGGTATACGAGCAGTACTTC.

The chain is built from TRBV12-3 or TRBV12-4 and TRBJ1-6; D is ambiguous. This CDR3 contains 13 residues. V dropped 6 bases and J dropped 6 bases, with 9 bases sitting between them. CDR3 residues: CASRRTGNSPLHF. The DNA of the CDR3 is TGTGCCAGCAGGCGGACTGGTAATTCACCCCTCCACTTT.

This clone showed up just once. The V call is TRBV5-1, the J call TRBJ1-4, with a tentative D call TRBD1 (5 bases). V lost 0 bases to trimming and J lost 7 bases, with 13 bases between them. Germline V gene sequence: CDR1 SGHRS, CDR2 YFSETQ. The CDR3 is 15 amino acids. DNA for the CDR3: TGCGCCAGCAGCTTGGCGGAGGGGAGAAGTGAAAAACTGTTTTTT. Its protein is CASSLAEGRSEKLFF.

V usage is TRBV7-6 and J usage is TRBJ2-5, with 7 bases identical to TRBD1. The CDR3 contains 15 residues. CDR1 SGHVS and CDR2 FNYEAQ come from the germline V gene. V trimming: 1 base; J trimming: 5 bases; junction bases outside the gene matches: 7. The CDR3 here is CASSLGDRSWETQYF. The CDR3 DNA reads as TGTGCCAGCAGCTTAGGGGACAGATCATGGGAGACCCAGTACTTC.

The rearrangement links TRBV6-5 to TRBJ1-4; 7 bases agree with TRBD1. This CDR3 contains 15 residues. The germline CDR1 and CDR2 sequences are MNHEY and SVGAGI. V lost 5 bases, J lost 4 bases, and 7 bases stayed unmatched. CDR3 sequence (DNA): TGTGCCAGCAGTAGTCGAGGGACAGTTAATGAAAAACTGTTTTTT. Protein sequence: CASSSRGTVNEKLFF.

This clone was recorded once. The rearrangement joins TRBV7-8 to TRBJ1-5; 8 bases fit TRBD1. Germline assignment: CDR1 SGHVS and CDR2 FQNEAQ. V was clipped by 5 bases and J by 4 bases; unmatched bases: 10. This CDR3 is 16 amino acids long. CDR3 DNA: TGTGCCAGCAGCCGGGCCAGGGGGCCGGGGAATCAGCCCCAGCATTTT. Its protein is CASSRARGPGNQPQHF.

The chain employs TRBV7-6 and TRBJ1-4; D may be TRBD1 (5 bases). The CDR3 is 15 residues long. Germline V gene data show CDR1 as SGHVS and CDR2 as FNYEAQ. V shed 1 base and J shed 0 bases, with 6 bases lying between them. The CDR3 coding sequence is TGTGCCAGCAGCTTAGAGACAGCAACTAATGAAAAACTGTTTTTT. Its protein is CASSLETATNEKLFF. The entire variable domain, with the rest obtained from reference TRBV7-6 and TRBJ1-4, is as follows: GAGVSQSPRYKVTKRGQDVALRCDPISGHVSLYWYRQALGQGPEFLTYFNYEAQQDKSGLPNDRFSAERPEGSISTLTIQRTEQRDSAMYRCASSLETATNEKLFFGSGTQLSVL.

CDR3 sequence (DNA): TGTGCCAGTACCCCCGGGACATCCACTTACGGCGGCTACACCTTC. It translates to CASTPGTSTYGGYTF. V usage is TRBV19 and J usage is TRBJ1-2, with D maybe TRBD1 (6 bases). The germline gives CDR1 LNHDA, CDR2 SQIVND (reference sequence). V was pared by 7 bases and J by 8 bases, with 23 bases between. This CDR3 spans 15 amino acids.

This clone was counted a single time. V is TRBV5-1 and J is TRBJ2-1, with 11 bases matching TRBD2. The length of the CDR3 is 16 residues. CDR1 is SGHRS and CDR2 is YFSETQ in the germline V gene. The V and J ends lost 4 bases and 0 bases, in that order; junction bases with no gene match: 3. DNA of the CDR3: TGCGCCAGCAGCCGTAGCGGGGGGGCCTCCTACAATGAGCAGTTCTTC. It is translated as CASSRSGGASYNEQFF.